This TCR beta chain was found in a study of graft-versus-host responses after intestinal transplantation. The CDR3 runs 17 residues. The V gene end was trimmed by 4 bases and the J gene end by 0 bases; junction bases not matched to a gene: 12. CDR1 and CDR2 from the germline V gene are SGDLS and YYNGEE. TCRdb keeps only in-frame clones here, not all; method: immunoSEQ multiplex PCR. The data hold 90,000 to 150,000 clones, with roughly 93% observed a single time. A note on this clone: Its specificity is unknown.

The receptor comes from a human donor who received an intestinal transplant. Sample: unstimulated CD4+ T cells sorted from spleen or lymph node cells, taken before intestinal transplant. The chain combines TRBV9 with TRBJ1-2, with TRBD1 identical over 7 bases. CDR3 sequence: CASSPRTGALANYGYTF. For the CDR3, the DNA is TGTGCCAGCAGCCCACGGACAGGCGCCTTAGCTAACTATGGCTACACCTTC.